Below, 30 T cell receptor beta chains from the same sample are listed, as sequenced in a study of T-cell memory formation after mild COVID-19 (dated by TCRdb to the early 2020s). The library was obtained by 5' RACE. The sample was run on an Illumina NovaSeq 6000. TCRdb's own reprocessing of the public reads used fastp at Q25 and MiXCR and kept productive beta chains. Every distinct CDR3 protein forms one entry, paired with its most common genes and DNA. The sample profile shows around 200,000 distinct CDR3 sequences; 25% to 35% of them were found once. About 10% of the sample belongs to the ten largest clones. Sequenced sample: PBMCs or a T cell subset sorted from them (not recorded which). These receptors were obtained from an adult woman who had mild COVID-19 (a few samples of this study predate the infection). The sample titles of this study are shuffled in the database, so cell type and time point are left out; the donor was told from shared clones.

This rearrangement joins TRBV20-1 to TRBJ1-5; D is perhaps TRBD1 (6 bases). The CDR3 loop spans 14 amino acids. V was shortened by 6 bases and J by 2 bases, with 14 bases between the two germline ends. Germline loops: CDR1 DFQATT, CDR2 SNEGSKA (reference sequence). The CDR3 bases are TGCAGTGCAACAAGACAGGTGGGCAATCAGCCCCAGCATTTT. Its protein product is CSATRQVGNQPQHF.

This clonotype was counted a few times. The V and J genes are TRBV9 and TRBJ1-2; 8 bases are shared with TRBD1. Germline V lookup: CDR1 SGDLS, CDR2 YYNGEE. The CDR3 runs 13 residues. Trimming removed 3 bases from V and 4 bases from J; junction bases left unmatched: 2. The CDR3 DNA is TGTGCCAGCAGCGCGACAGGGGCCTATGGCTACACCTTC. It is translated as CASSATGAYGYTF. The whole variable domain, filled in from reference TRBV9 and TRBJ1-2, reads DSGVTQTPKHLITATGQRVTLRCSPRSGDLSVYWYQQSLDQGLQFLIQYYNGEERAKGNILERFSAQQFPDLHSELNLSSLELGDSALYFCASSATGAYGYTFGSGTRLTVV.

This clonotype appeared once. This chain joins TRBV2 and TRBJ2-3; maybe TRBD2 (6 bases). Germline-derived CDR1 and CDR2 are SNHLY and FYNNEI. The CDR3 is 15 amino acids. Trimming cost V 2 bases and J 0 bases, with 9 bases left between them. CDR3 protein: CASSEWRGSTDTQYF. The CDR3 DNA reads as TGTGCCAGCAGTGAATGGCGGGGTAGCACAGATACGCAGTATTTT.

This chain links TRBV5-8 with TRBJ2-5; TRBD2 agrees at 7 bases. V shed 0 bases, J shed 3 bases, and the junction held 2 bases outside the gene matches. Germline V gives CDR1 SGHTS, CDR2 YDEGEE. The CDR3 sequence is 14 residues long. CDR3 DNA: TGTGCCAGCAGCTTGGTCGCGGGAGAAGAGACCCAGTACTTC. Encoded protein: CASSLVAGEETQYF.

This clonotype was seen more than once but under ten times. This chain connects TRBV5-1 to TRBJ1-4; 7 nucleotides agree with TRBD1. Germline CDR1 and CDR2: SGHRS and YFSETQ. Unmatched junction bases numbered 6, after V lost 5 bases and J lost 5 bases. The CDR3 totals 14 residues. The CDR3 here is CASSPGQRNEKLFF. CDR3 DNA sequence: TGCGCCAGCAGTCCGGGACAGAGGAATGAAAAACTGTTTTTT.

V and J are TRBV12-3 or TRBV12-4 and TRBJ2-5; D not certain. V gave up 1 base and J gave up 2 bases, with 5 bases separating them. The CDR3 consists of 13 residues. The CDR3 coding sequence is TGTGCCAGCAGTTTAGGACATCAAGAGACCCAGTACTTC. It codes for CASSLGHQETQYF.

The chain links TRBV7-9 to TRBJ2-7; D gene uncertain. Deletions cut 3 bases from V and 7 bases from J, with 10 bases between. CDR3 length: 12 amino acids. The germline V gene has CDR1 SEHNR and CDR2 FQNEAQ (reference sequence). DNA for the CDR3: TGTGCCAGCAGCTTCGAATTAGGGGAGCAGTACTTC. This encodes CASSFELGEQYF. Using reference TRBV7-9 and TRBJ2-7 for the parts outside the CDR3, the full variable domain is DTGVSQNPRHKITKRGQNVTFRCDPISEHNRLYWYRQTLGQGPEFLTYFQNEAQLEKSRLLSDRFSAERPKGSFSTLEIQRTEQGDSAMYLCASSFELGEQYFGPGTRLTVT.

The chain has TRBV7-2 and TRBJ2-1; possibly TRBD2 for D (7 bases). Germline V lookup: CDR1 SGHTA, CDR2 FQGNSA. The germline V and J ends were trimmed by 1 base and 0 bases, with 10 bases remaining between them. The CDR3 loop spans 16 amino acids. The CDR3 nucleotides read TGTGCCAGCAGCTTAGGAGGGGGGGGCTCCTACAATGAGCAGTTCTTC. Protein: CASSLGGGGSYNEQFF. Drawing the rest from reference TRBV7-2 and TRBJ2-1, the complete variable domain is GAGVSQSPSNKVTEKGKDVELRCDPISGHTALYWYRQSLGQGLEFLIYFQGNSAPDKSGLPSDRFSAERTGGSVSTLTIQRTQQEDSAVYLCASSLGGGGSYNEQFFGPGTRLTVL.

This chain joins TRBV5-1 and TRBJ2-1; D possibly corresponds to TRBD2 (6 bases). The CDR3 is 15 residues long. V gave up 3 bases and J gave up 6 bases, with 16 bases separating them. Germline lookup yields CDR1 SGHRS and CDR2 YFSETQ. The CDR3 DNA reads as TGCGCCAGCAGCTCAGGGACTGCGAGTCTCAATGAGCAGTTCTTC. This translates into CASSSGTASLNEQFF.

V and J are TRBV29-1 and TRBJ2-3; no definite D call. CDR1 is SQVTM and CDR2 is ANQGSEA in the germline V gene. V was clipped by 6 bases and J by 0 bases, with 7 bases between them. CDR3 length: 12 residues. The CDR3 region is CSVSPSTDTQYF. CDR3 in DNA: TGCAGCGTCTCCCCTAGCACAGATACGCAGTATTTT.

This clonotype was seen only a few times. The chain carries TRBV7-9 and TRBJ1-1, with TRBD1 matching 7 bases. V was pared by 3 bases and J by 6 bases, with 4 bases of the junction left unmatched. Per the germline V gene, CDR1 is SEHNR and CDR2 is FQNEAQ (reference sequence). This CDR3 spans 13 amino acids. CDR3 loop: CASSLTGLAEAFF. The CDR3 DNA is TGTGCCAGCAGCTTGACAGGGTTGGCTGAAGCTTTCTTT.

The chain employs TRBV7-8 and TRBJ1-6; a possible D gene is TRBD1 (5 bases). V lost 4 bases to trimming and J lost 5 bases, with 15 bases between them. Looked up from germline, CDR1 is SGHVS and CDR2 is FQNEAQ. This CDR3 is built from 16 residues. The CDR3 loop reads CASSSQGTRDNSPLHF. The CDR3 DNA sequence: TGTGCCAGCAGCTCGCAGGGTACCCGAGATAATTCACCCCTCCACTTT.

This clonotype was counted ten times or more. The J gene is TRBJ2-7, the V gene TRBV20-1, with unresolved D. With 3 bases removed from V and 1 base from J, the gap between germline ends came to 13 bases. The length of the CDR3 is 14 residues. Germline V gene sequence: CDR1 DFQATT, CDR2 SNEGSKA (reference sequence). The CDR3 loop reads CSARGSVRSYEQYF. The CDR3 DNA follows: TGCAGTGCTAGGGGCTCGGTCCGTTCCTACGAGCAGTACTTC.

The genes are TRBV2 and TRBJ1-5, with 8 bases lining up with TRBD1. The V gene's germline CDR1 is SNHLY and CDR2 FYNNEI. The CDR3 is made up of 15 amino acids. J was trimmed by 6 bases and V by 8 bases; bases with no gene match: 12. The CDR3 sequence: CASPFGQGAGQPQHF. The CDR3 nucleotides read TGTGCCAGCCCTTTTGGCCAGGGGGCAGGTCAGCCCCAGCATTTT.

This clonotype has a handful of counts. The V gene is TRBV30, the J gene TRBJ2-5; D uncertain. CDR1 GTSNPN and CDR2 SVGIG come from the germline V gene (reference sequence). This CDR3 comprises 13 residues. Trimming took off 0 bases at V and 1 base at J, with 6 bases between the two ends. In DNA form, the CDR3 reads TGTGCCTGGAGTGTATTGGGCCAAGAGACCCAGTACTTC. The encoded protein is CAWSVLGQETQYF.

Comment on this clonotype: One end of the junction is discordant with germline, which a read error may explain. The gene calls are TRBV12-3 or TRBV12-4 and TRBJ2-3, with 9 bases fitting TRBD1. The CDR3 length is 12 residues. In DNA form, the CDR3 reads TGTGCCAGCACCCGATCGGGACAGGGTTTACATTTT. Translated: CASTRSGQGLHF.

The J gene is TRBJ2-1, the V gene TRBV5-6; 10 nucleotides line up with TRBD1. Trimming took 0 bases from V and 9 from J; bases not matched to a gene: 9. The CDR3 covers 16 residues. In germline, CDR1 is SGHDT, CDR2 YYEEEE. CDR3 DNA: TGTGCCAGCAGCTTGGGCGGGAGGACAGGGGGTAGTGAGCAGTTCTTC. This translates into CASSLGGRTGGSEQFF.

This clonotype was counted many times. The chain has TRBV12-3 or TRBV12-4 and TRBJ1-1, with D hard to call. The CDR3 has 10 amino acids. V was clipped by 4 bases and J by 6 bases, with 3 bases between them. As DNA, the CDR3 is TGTGCCAGCAGTTACTCTGAAGCTTTCTTT. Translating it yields CASSYSEAFF.

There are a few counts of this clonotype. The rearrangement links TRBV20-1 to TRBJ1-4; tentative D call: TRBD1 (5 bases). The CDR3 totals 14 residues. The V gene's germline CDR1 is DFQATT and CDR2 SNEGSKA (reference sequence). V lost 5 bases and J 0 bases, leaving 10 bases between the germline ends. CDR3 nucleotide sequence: TGCAGTGCTGCGCAGGGAGCAACTAATGAAAAACTGTTTTTT. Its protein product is CSAAQGATNEKLFF.

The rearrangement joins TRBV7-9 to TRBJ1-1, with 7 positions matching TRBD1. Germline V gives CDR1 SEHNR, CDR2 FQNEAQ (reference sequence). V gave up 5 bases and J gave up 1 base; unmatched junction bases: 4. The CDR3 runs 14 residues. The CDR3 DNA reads TGTGCCAGCAGCAAGGGGGCCAGGAACACTGAAGCTTTCTTT. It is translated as CASSKGARNTEAFF.

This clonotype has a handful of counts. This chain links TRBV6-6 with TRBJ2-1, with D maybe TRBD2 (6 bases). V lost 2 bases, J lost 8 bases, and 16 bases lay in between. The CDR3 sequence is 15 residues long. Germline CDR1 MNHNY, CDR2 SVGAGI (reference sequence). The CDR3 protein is CASSYGTGGPYEQFF. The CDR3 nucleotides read TGTGCCAGCAGTTACGGTACCGGGGGTCCTTATGAGCAGTTCTTC.

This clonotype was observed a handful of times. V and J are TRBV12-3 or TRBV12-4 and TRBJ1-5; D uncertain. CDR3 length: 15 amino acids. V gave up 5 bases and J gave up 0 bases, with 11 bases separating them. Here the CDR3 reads CASSAGRNSNQPQHF. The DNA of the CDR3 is TGTGCCAGCAGTGCCGGACGGAATAGCAATCAGCCCCAGCATTTT.

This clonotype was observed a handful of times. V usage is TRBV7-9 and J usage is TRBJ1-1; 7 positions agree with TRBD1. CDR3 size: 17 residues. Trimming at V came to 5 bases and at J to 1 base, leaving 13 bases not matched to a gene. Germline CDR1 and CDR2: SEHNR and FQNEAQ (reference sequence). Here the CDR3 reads CASSLNRGGSKNTEAFF. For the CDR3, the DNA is TGTGCCAGCAGCCTAAACAGGGGAGGTAGTAAGAACACTGAAGCTTTCTTT. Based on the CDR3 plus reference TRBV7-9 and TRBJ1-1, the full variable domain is DTGVSQNPRHKITKRGQNVTFRCDPISEHNRLYWYRQTLGQGPEFLTYFQNEAQLEKSRLLSDRFSAERPKGSFSTLEIQRTEQGDSAMYLCASSLNRGGSKNTEAFFGQGTRLTVV.

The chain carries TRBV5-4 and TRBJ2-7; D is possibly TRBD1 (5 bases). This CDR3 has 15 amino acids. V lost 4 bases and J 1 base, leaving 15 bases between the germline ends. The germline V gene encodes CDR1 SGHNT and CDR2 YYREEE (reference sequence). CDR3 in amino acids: CASSDSSGASYEQYF. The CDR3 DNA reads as TGTGCCAGCAGCGACTCCTCTGGGGCTTCCTACGAGCAGTACTTC.

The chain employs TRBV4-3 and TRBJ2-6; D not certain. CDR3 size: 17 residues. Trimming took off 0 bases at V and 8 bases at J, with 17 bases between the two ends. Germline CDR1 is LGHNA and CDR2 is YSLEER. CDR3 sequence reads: CASSQDRYFGGPNVLTF. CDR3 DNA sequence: TGCGCCAGCAGCCAAGATAGGTATTTCGGTGGTCCCAACGTCCTGACTTTC.

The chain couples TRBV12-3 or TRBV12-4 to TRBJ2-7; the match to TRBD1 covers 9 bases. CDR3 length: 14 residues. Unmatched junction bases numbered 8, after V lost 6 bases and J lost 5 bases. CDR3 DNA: TGTGCCAGCAGCCCGGGACAGGGAAGGAACGAGCAGTACTTC. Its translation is CASSPGQGRNEQYF.

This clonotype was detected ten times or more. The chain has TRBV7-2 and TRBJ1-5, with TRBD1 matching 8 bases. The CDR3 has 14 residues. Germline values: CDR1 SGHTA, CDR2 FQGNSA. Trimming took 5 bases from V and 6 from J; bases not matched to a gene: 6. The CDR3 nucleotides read TGTGCCAGCAGCCTCGGACAGGGCGGTCAGCCCCAGCATTTT. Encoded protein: CASSLGQGGQPQHF.

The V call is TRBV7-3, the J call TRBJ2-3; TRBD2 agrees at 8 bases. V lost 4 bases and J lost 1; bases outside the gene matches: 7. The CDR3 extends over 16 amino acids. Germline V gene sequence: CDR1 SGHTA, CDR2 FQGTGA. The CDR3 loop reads CASSSSSGGGTDTQYF. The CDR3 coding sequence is TGTGCCAGCAGCTCGTCCTCCGGGGGGGGCACAGATACGCAGTATTTT.

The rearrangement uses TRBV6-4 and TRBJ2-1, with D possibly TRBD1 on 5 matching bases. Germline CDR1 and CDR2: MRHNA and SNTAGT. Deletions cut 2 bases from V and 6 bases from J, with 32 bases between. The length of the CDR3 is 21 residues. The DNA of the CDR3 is TGTGCCAGCAGTGACCCTCGCGCTCCAGGGCAAGTGGGAAGAATTGGCAATGAGCAGTTCTTC. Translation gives CASSDPRAPGQVGRIGNEQFF.

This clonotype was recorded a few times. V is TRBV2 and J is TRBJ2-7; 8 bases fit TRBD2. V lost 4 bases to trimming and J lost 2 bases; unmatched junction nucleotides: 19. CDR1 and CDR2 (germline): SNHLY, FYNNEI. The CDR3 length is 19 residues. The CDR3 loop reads CASSGDIKGSLADPYEQYF. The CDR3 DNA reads TGTGCCAGCAGTGGAGATATTAAGGGCTCACTAGCGGACCCCTACGAGCAGTACTTC. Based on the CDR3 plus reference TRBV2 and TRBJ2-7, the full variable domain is EPEVTQTPSHQVTQMGQEVILRCVPISNHLYFYWYRQILGQKVEFLVSFYNNEISEKSEIFDDQFSVERPDGSNFTLKIRSTKLEDSAMYFCASSGDIKGSLADPYEQYFGPGTRLTVT.